The 9 T cell receptor beta chains reported below all come from one sample, sequenced in a study of CD8 T cells in ankylosing spondylitis. TCRdb independently ran MiXCR on the 5' RACE reads; one entry per CDR3 protein. The sample carries about 250,000 distinct CDR3 sequences, more than 20% recorded once. The sample consisted of blood, either unsorted or a sorted T cell fraction (not recorded which). All receptors come from a male donor with ankylosing spondylitis or in good health (not recorded which).

This clonotype was seen repeatedly, ten times or more. This sequence joins TRBV20-1 and TRBJ2-1, with TRBD2 identical over 7 bases. The trim removed 3 bases at V and 7 bases at J, leaving 12 bases unmatched. CDR1 is DFQATT, CDR2 SNEGSKA, per germline (reference sequence). The CDR3 contains 15 residues. In nucleotides, the CDR3 is TGCAGTGCTAGCGCTAGCGGCTCGAATTCTAATGAGCAGTTCTTC. This gives the protein CSASASGSNSNEQFF.

This clonotype was seen repeatedly, ten times or more. The CDR3 is CSASGGQETQYF. CDR3 bases: TGCAGTGCTAGCGGGGGACAAGAGACCCAGTACTTC. The chain links TRBV20-1 to TRBJ2-5, with TRBD2 as a possible D gene (6 bases). Germline CDR1 is DFQATT and CDR2 is SNEGSKA (reference sequence). The CDR3 has 12 amino acids. The V and J ends lost 3 bases and 2 bases respectively, with 7 bases between them.

The chain uses TRBV5-6 and TRBJ2-5; 7 bases are shared with TRBD2. The CDR3 runs to 14 residues. Trimming took 3 bases from V and 5 from J; bases not matched to a gene: 7. Germline V gene data show CDR1 as SGHDT and CDR2 as YYEEEE. The CDR3 loop reads CASSSMGGGETQYF. CDR3 coding DNA: TGTGCCAGCAGCTCGATGGGGGGAGGGGAGACCCAGTACTTC. Full variable domain (remainder filled in from reference TRBV5-6 and TRBJ2-5): DAGVTQSPTHLIKTRGQQVTLRCSPKSGHDTVSWYQQALGQGPQFIFQYYEEEERQRGNFPDRFSGHQFPNYSSELNVNALLLGDSALYLCASSSMGGGETQYFGPGTRLLVL.

This clonotype was found many times. The chain combines TRBV12-3 or TRBV12-4 with TRBJ2-3; 8 bases line up with TRBD1. The trim removed 5 bases at V and 2 bases at J, leaving 6 bases unmatched. The CDR3 covers 15 residues. The CDR3 DNA is TGTGCCAGCAGTGAACGGGACAGGACCACAGATACGCAGTATTTT. It encodes CASSERDRTTDTQYF.

Remarks on this clonotype: A much larger clone sits a single nucleotide away, making a read error possible. The chain has TRBV7-8 and TRBJ1-1, with D uncertain. Germline CDR1 and CDR2: SGHVS and FQNEAQ. Trimming shortened V by 11 bases and J by 0 bases, and 10 bases separated the two germline ends. The length of the CDR3 is 12 residues. CDR3 nucleotides: TGTGCCCACTCGAGCGTGAACACTGAAGCTTTCTTT. Translated, it gives CAHSSVNTEAFF.

The chain joins TRBV20-1 to TRBJ2-4, with D maybe TRBD2 (5 bases). This CDR3 has 14 residues. Trimming removed 3 bases at V and 0 bases at J, with 9 bases between. CDR1 and CDR2 (germline): DFQATT, SNEGSKA (reference sequence). CDR3 in DNA: TGCAGTGCTAGTCAACGGGGAGCCAAAAACATTCAGTACTTC. Translated: CSASQRGAKNIQYF.

The rearrangement links TRBV12-3 or TRBV12-4 to TRBJ2-1, with 13 bases lining up with TRBD2. After removal of 3 bases from V and 8 bases from J, the junction contained 7 bases not matched to a gene. The CDR3 sequence is 16 residues long. The CDR3 sequence: CASSFPTSGGAYEQFF. CDR3 sequence (DNA): TGTGCCAGCAGTTTTCCCACTAGCGGGGGGGCCTATGAGCAGTTCTTC.

This chain links TRBV20-1 with TRBJ2-2; possible D gene TRBD1, 6 bases. Trimming cost V 5 bases and J 2 bases, with 9 bases left between them. Per the germline V gene, CDR1 is DFQATT and CDR2 is SNEGSKA (reference sequence). CDR3 length: 13 amino acids. The CDR3 loop reads CSAGGDNTGELFF. In nucleotides, the CDR3 is TGCAGTGCTGGGGGCGATAACACCGGGGAGCTGTTTTTT.

The chain links TRBV20-1 to TRBJ2-3, with 7 bases matching TRBD2. This CDR3 spans 14 amino acids. Trimming removed 5 bases from V and 0 bases from J; junction bases left unmatched: 5. CDR1 is DFQATT and CDR2 is SNEGSKA in the germline V gene (reference sequence). CDR3 amino acids: CSARRLASTDTQYF. The CDR3 DNA sequence: TGCAGTGCTCGAAGACTAGCTAGCACAGATACGCAGTATTTT.